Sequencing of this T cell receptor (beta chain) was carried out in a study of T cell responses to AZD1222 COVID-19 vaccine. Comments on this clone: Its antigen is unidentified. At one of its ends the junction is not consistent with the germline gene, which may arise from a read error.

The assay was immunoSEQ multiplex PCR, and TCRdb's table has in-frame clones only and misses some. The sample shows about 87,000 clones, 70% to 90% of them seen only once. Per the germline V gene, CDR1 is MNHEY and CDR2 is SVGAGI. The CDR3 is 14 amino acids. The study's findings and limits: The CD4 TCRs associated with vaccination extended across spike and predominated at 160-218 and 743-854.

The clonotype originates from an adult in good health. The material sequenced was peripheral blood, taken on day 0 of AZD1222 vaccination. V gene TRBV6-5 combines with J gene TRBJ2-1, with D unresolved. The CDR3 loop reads CASSDSWQAVGQFF. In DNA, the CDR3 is TGTGCCAGCAGTGACTCTTGGCAGGCAGTGGGGCAGTTCTTC.